This entry lists 3 T cell receptor beta chains sequenced from one sample in a study of blood T cell repertoires in COVID-19. The data were produced by immunoSEQ multiplex PCR, yet TCRdb's version contains in-frame clones alone and is incomplete. The sample lists a few hundred thousand clones, about four fifths occurring once. Sequenced: peripheral blood. These receptors were obtained from an elderly man with acute or convalescent COVID-19.

J is TRBJ2-3 and V is TRBV27; TRBD2 matches at 13 bases. The CDR3 has 16 residues. Germline V gene lookup returns CDR1 MNHEY and CDR2 SMNVEV (reference sequence). The trim removed 8 bases at V and 3 bases at J, leaving 8 bases unmatched. CDR3 region: CASGTGLAGPTDTQYF. Here the CDR3 DNA reads TGTGCCAGCGGAACGGGACTAGCGGGACCGACAGATACGCAGTATTTT.

The CDR3 coding sequence is TGTGCCAGCAGCCAAGCCCAGGTTATTAATTCACCCCTCCACTTT. This translates into CASSQAQVINSPLHF. The rearrangement uses TRBV3-1 (or the pseudogene TRBV3-2) and TRBJ1-6; D remains unclear. CDR3 size: 15 residues. V was shortened by 1 base and J by 6 bases, with 10 bases between the two germline ends. In germline, CDR1 is LGHDT, CDR2 YNNKEL (reference sequence).

This clone has only one observation. The chain employs TRBV15 and TRBJ2-3; D is possibly TRBD1 (5 bases). This CDR3 contains 15 residues. The V end lost 1 base, the J end lost 3 bases, and 11 bases lay between the germline ends. Germline V gene sequence: CDR1 LNHNV, CDR2 YYDKDF (reference sequence). The CDR3 coding sequence is TGTGCCACCAGCAGAGTTGGGGCCCCGACAGATACGCAGTATTTT. Its protein product is CATSRVGAPTDTQYF.